Sequencing of this TCR beta chain was carried out in a study of T-cell reconstitution after alpha-beta-depleted transplantation in children. This clonotype has only a few counts. Its antigen is not known. As it was prepared, the TCRbeta library received unique molecular identifiers. Via MiXCR, TCRdb re-called the PCR reads, giving one row per CDR3 protein. The sample carries about 640,000 distinct CDR3 sequences, 10% to 15% recorded once. Study conclusions and caveats: Recipient T cells and thymic progenitors that survived gave rise to the high TCRbeta diversity observed at day 60 in some patients. One year post-transplant, T-cell counts and diversity were largely derived from T cells produced anew. Reportedly, alpha-beta T cells present about two months post-transplant originated from several hundred expanded clones of graft origin.

The length of the CDR3 is 15 residues. Trimming cost V 2 bases and J 7 bases, with 15 bases left between them. The germline V gene has CDR1 MDHEN and CDR2 SYDVKM. The rearrangement uses TRBV28 and TRBJ1-5; perhaps TRBD1 as D (6 bases). This specimen consisted of PBMCs, mostly from graft donor cells, obtained 360 days after TCRalphabeta/CD19-depleted stem cell transplant. The source is a male patient younger than 18 who had a stem cell transplant for acute myeloid leukemia, so the T cells may come from the graft donor. The CDR3 protein is CASSLTQGQGQPQHF. DNA for the CDR3: TGTGCCAGCAGTTTAACCCAGGGGCAGGGGCAGCCCCAGCATTTT.